Listed here are 27 T cell receptor beta chains from one sample, sequenced in a study of radiotherapy plus CTLA-4 blockade in lung cancer. Some clones are missing from TCRdb's copy, which holds only in-frame ones; the method was immunoSEQ multiplex PCR. The table lists tens of thousands of clones, 70% to 80% of them singletons. Sequencing was performed on peripheral blood, taken from a patient treated with radiotherapy plus ipilimumab. Receptors originate from a human donor with non-small cell lung cancer that progressed on radiotherapy plus ipilimumab.

This chain joins TRBV7-2 and TRBJ1-2; D gene unclear. The CDR3 totals 12 residues. Germline V gene data show CDR1 as SGHTA and CDR2 as FQGNSA. Trimming stripped 2 bases from V and 8 bases from J, with 9 bases between. The chain's CDR3 is CASSLKGWGYTF. Written as DNA, the CDR3 is TGTGCCAGCAGCTTAAAGGGCTGGGGCTACACCTTC.

J is TRBJ1-5 and V is TRBV4-2; D is uncertain. Per the germline V gene, CDR1 is LGHNA and CDR2 is YNFKEQ. Trimming left V 0 bases short and J 11 bases short, with 11 bases between. There are 13 residues in the CDR3. The CDR3 loop is CASSQDGMGTQHF. Here the CDR3 DNA reads TGTGCCAGCAGCCAAGATGGGATGGGGACCCAGCATTTT.

The V and J genes are TRBV28 and TRBJ2-7; possibly TRBD1 for D (7 bases). Germline CDR1 MDHEN, CDR2 SYDVKM. This CDR3 is built from 13 residues. CDR3 DNA sequence: TGTGCTGGGGGGCAGGGGGGCACCTACGAGCAGTACTTC. Encoded protein: CAGGQGGTYEQYF.

The V and J genes are TRBV29-1 and TRBJ1-4; no firm D call. Per germline, CDR1 SQVTM and CDR2 ANQGSEA. The CDR3 has 15 amino acids. The V gene lost 7 bases and the J gene lost 3 bases, with 18 bases spanning the gap. Written as DNA, the CDR3 is TGCAGCGCCGGAGAAAGGGCGCTGTCTAATGAAAAACTGTTTTTT. Protein sequence: CSAGERALSNEKLFF.

Turning to this clone: The same CDR3 can be traced to other DNA sequences in this sample. J is TRBJ1-5 and V is TRBV28, with D unclear. CDR3 length equals 14 residues. Germline V gene lookup returns CDR1 MDHEN and CDR2 SYDVKM. Deletions cut 3 bases from V and 2 bases from J, with 8 bases between. The CDR3, as DNA: TGTGCCAGCAGTTTGTTCACAGGCAATCAGCCCCAGCATTTT. The encoded protein is CASSLFTGNQPQHF.

V and J are TRBV30 and TRBJ1-2; maybe TRBD1 (5 bases). The CDR3 is 14 amino acids. Trimming took off 1 base at V and 0 bases at J, with 9 bases between the two ends. Germline CDR1 is GTSNPN and CDR2 is SVGIG (reference sequence). DNA for the CDR3: TGTGCCTGGAGTGCGGGGGGAGCTAACTATGGCTACACCTTC. Its protein is CAWSAGGANYGYTF. The full variable domain, its missing parts supplied by reference TRBV30 and TRBJ1-2, is SQTIHQWPATLVQPVGSPLSLECTVEGTSNPNLYWYRQAAGRGLQLLFYSVGIGQISSEVPQNLSASRPQDRQFILSSKKLLLSDSGFYLCAWSAGGANYGYTFGSGTRLTVV.

This sequence joins TRBV9 and TRBJ1-1, with D perhaps TRBD1 (6 bases). Looked up from germline, CDR1 is SGDLS and CDR2 is YYNGEE. The CDR3 spans 14 residues. V was clipped by 4 bases and J by 7 bases, with 17 bases between them. CDR3 in DNA: TGTGCCAGCAGCTCCAGGCAGGGGTTGAGTGAAGCTTTCTTT. This sequence encodes CASSSRQGLSEAFF.

The chain joins TRBV7-2 to TRBJ2-2; 9 bases are shared with TRBD2. The CDR3 is made up of 13 amino acids. The germline gives CDR1 SGHTA, CDR2 FQGNSA. V gave up 7 bases and J gave up 6 bases; unmatched junction bases: 3. CDR3 nucleotides: TGTGCCAGCACCGCGGGGGGGGCCGGGGAGCTGTTTTTT. Translating it yields CASTAGGAGELFF.

V and J are TRBV2 and TRBJ1-5; 7 bases map to TRBD1. Trimming removed 4 bases from V and 0 bases from J; junction bases left unmatched: 9. Germline CDR1 is SNHLY and CDR2 is FYNNEI. The CDR3 spans 17 residues. The CDR3 loop reads CASSAGRGMGSNQPQHF. The DNA of the CDR3 is TGTGCCAGCAGTGCCGGCAGGGGGATGGGTAGCAATCAGCCCCAGCATTTT.

V gene TRBV7-9 combines with J gene TRBJ2-7; D perhaps matches TRBD2 (6 bases). This CDR3 is built from 16 residues. Germline V gives CDR1 SEHNR, CDR2 FQNEAQ (reference sequence). The germline V and J ends were trimmed by 1 base and 0 bases, with 13 bases remaining between them. DNA of the CDR3: TGTGCCAGCAGCTTAGGATTCCGCGGGGTCTCCTACGAGCAGTACTTC. Translating gives CASSLGFRGVSYEQYF.

The CDR3 loop is CASSLNAGEEQFF. The CDR3 DNA reads as TGTGCCAGCAGCTTAAACGCCGGGGAAGAGCAGTTCTTC. The V gene is TRBV11-3, the J gene TRBJ2-1, with D perhaps matching TRBD2 (5 bases). Germline lookup yields CDR1 SGHNT and CDR2 YENEEA. This CDR3 is built from 13 residues. V dropped 2 bases and J dropped 10 bases, with 12 bases sitting between them.

CDR3 protein: CATSSPTGSNEQFF. The CDR3 DNA is TGTGCCACCAGCAGCCCAACAGGGTCCAATGAGCAGTTCTTC. The genes are TRBV15 and TRBJ2-1, with a possible D match to TRBD1 (6 bases). Germline CDR1 and CDR2: LNHNV and YYDKDF (reference sequence). This CDR3 comprises 14 residues. V lost 3 bases and J lost 6, with 12 bases in between.

The V call is TRBV15, the J call TRBJ1-2; D not certain. Germline V gene data show CDR1 as LNHNV and CDR2 as YYDKDF (reference sequence). This CDR3 region has 12 residues. Trimming cost V 3 bases and J 1 base, with 3 bases left between them. CDR3 in amino acids: CATSSDNYGYTF. In DNA form, the CDR3 reads TGTGCCACCAGCAGTGATAACTATGGCTACACCTTC.

V gene TRBV15 combines with J gene TRBJ1-4; a weak D match, TRBD1 (6 bases). The germline V and J ends were trimmed by 5 bases and 8 bases, with 12 bases remaining between them. The length of the CDR3 is 13 residues. CDR1 is LNHNV and CDR2 is YYDKDF in the germline V gene (reference sequence). CDR3 nucleotide sequence: TGTGCCACCAGCCGCCGACAGGACGAAAAACTGTTTTTT. It specifies CATSRRQDEKLFF.

The chain joins TRBV5-1 to TRBJ1-3; D remains unclear. The CDR3 runs 15 residues. Germline loops: CDR1 SGHRS, CDR2 YFSETQ. V was trimmed by 0 bases and J by 0 bases, leaving 7 bases between them. CDR3 region: CASSLDQSSGNTIYF. The CDR3, as DNA: TGCGCCAGCAGCTTGGACCAGAGCTCTGGAAACACCATATATTTT.

V usage is TRBV5-5 and J usage is TRBJ1-1, with no clear D. Per the germline V gene, CDR1 is SGHKS and CDR2 is YYEKEE (reference sequence). This CDR3 has 15 amino acids. Trimming pared 0 bases from V and 0 bases from J, leaving 9 bases between. The CDR3 sequence is CASSLDWAMNTEAFF. CDR3 nucleotide sequence: TGTGCCAGCAGCTTGGATTGGGCGATGAACACTGAAGCTTTCTTT.

This clone was observed a handful of times. The chain combines TRBV4-3 with TRBJ2-7; D might be TRBD1 (5 bases). Germline assignment: CDR1 LGHNA and CDR2 YSLEER. The CDR3 covers 15 residues. Deletions cut 0 bases from V and 3 bases from J, with 12 bases between. CDR3 protein: CASSQEEDTFYEQYF. The CDR3 coding sequence is TGCGCCAGCAGCCAAGAAGAGGACACCTTCTACGAGCAGTACTTC.

The rearrangement uses TRBV6-1 and TRBJ2-5, with D perhaps given as TRBD1 or TRBD2 (5 bases each). V was shortened by 5 bases and J by 1 base, with 14 bases between the two germline ends. The germline gives CDR1 MNHNS, CDR2 SASEGT. This CDR3 region has 15 residues. CDR3 in amino acids: CASSTTGTSQETQYF. CDR3 sequence (DNA): TGTGCCAGCAGTACTACCGGGACCAGCCAAGAGACCCAGTACTTC.

The chain has TRBV5-4 and TRBJ2-5, with 14 bases fitting TRBD2. Trimming at V came to 4 bases and at J to 3 bases, leaving 14 bases not matched to a gene. The CDR3 contains 19 residues. In germline, CDR1 is SGHNT, CDR2 YYREEE (reference sequence). The CDR3 DNA is TGTGCCAGCAGCCCTCACGGGACTAGCGGGAGAGTAGGGGAAGAGACCCAGTACTTC. This translates into CASSPHGTSGRVGEETQYF.

The chain recombines TRBV4-2 with TRBJ2-5; TRBD2 matches at 11 bases. CDR3 length: 15 residues. The germline gives CDR1 LGHNA, CDR2 YNFKEQ. J lost 5 bases, V lost 5 bases, and 7 bases had no gene match. DNA of the CDR3: TGTGCCAGCAGCGAAGTAGCGGGGGGGTTGGAGACCCAGTACTTC. Translated, it gives CASSEVAGGLETQYF.

The V call is TRBV15, the J call TRBJ2-1, with TRBD2 as a possible D gene (6 bases). The V gene's germline CDR1 is LNHNV and CDR2 YYDKDF (reference sequence). Deletions cut 2 bases from V and 12 bases from J, with 14 bases between. The CDR3 is made up of 13 amino acids. This chain's CDR3 is CATSRWGVGVQFF. CDR3 coding DNA: TGTGCCACCAGCAGATGGGGGGTGGGAGTGCAGTTCTTC.

This clone is classed as medium-sized. The chain has TRBV15 and TRBJ2-7; D is unclear. This CDR3 comprises 15 residues. Trimming pared 0 bases from V and 7 bases from J, leaving 16 bases between. CDR1 LNHNV and CDR2 YYDKDF come from the germline V gene (reference sequence). The CDR3 DNA reads TGTGCCACCAGCAGAGATACCGGCACGGTGGGGGAGCAGTACTTC. Its protein is CATSRDTGTVGEQYF.

Only one count was recorded for this clone. The CDR3 region is CASSGKNRARTDTQYF. CDR3 in DNA: TGTGCCAGCAGCGGAAAAAACCGGGCCCGCACAGATACGCAGTATTTT. The rearrangement links TRBV9 to TRBJ2-3; D unclear. Trimming removed 3 bases from V and 1 base from J, with 15 bases in between. Per the germline V gene, CDR1 is SGDLS and CDR2 is YYNGEE. CDR3 size: 16 residues.

V usage is TRBV9 and J usage is TRBJ2-5; 7 bases align to TRBD1. J was trimmed by 2 bases and V by 3 bases; bases with no gene match: 7. This CDR3 comprises 15 residues. Germline CDR1 SGDLS, CDR2 YYNGEE. The CDR3: CASSAGTVNQETQYF. CDR3 bases: TGTGCCAGCAGCGCCGGGACAGTCAATCAAGAGACCCAGTACTTC.

The V and J genes are TRBV5-5 and TRBJ1-5, with TRBD1 matching over 7 bases. Trimming cost V 4 bases and J 5 bases; bases outside gene matches: 6. The CDR3 is 14 amino acids. Germline CDR1 is SGHKS and CDR2 is YYEKEE (reference sequence). CDR3: CASSPDRADQPQHF. For the CDR3, the DNA is TGTGCCAGCAGCCCAGACAGGGCGGATCAGCCCCAGCATTTT.

The chain joins TRBV27 to TRBJ1-1; D perhaps matches TRBD1 (5 bases). Between the trimmed V and J ends, which lost 5 bases and 7 bases, there was a span of 8 bases. Per germline, CDR1 MNHEY and CDR2 SMNVEV (reference sequence). CDR3 length: 11 residues. CDR3 residues: CASSATGEAFF. Written as DNA, the CDR3 is TGTGCCAGCAGTGCCACAGGTGAAGCTTTCTTT.

The chain recombines TRBV28 with TRBJ1-2; D is unresolved. V was clipped by 4 bases and J by 3 bases, with 15 bases between them. The germline V gene has CDR1 MDHEN and CDR2 SYDVKM. This CDR3 has 15 amino acids. The CDR3 DNA sequence: TGTGCCAGCAGTTCGACAATCAGGAGACACTATGGCTACACCTTC. It is translated as CASSSTIRRHYGYTF.